This T cell receptor (beta chain) was found in a study of technical replicates of blood from a handful of donors (dated by TCRdb to the late 2010s). On this clone itself: Its antigen is still unknown. No much larger clone exists at a distance of one base, and base qualities are not known.

Germline trimming: 6 bases from V, 2 bases from J; junction bases outside gene matches: 7. The CDR3, cysteine through phenylalanine, is 17 amino acids long. Only the CDR3 part of the read is kept: 51 bases, read in frame from the first base. The germline V gene supplies CDR1 SNHLY and CDR2 FYNNEI. Libraries were constructed by the immunoSEQ multiplex PCR assay. TCRdb retrieved this table from immuneACCESS and kept in-frame rearrangements only. Not all clones are present; in checked studies, unresolved V genes account for under half, and no reason is known for the remainder. Present in this sample are 75,000 to 90,000 clones, around 90% of which were seen just once. The ten largest clones represent under 0.5% of the sample.

Sequencing was done on a sample of T cells isolated from PBMCs. The TCR originated in a human donor in good health. The rearranged chain carries TRBV2 and TRBJ1-4, with 12 central nucleotides matching TRBD1. The sequenced DNA: TGTGCCAGCAGGCCGGGACAGGGGGCCCGGACTAATGAAAAACTGTTTTTT. Its product reads: CASRPGQGARTNEKLFF.